This TCR beta chain comes out of a study of T cells in women clearing cervical HPV infection. Study context: Controls were women whose single incident HPV16 infection cleared within 12 months without precancer or cancer. Blood came at first lesion visit for cases, post-clearance for controls. With HLA typing for only a few women, HLA confounding remains possible.

TCRdb's table, derived via immunoSEQ multiplex PCR, lists solely in-frame clones and lacks some. With more than 45,000 clones in the sample, the ten largest clones hold around 1.5%. The CDR3 extends over 14 amino acids. Germline values: CDR1 SGHVS, CDR2 FQNEAQ. V lost 1 base, J lost 6 bases, and 12 bases lay in between. With regard to this clone: The read terminates 3 residues before the CDR3 end, so the remaining end is supplied by the germline J gene.

The rearrangement links TRBV7-8 to TRBJ1-2; D not resolved. This sequence originates from a woman aged 18 to 75 with a cervical HPV16 infection that either progressed to CIN3+ or cleared (not recorded which). The sequenced sample consisted of blood buffy coat. The sequenced part of the CDR3 DNA is TGTGCCAGCAGCTTAGAGGCAGTCTCGAATGGC. Translating it yields CASSLEAVSNG. The full CDR3 protein is CASSLEAVSNGYTF.